One sample yielded the 9 T cell receptor beta chains listed below, sequenced in a study of metastatic and nonmetastatic thyroid tumors. TCRdb used MiXCR to call clones anew from the PCR reads. The sample lists 23,000 or so clones, roughly 19% occurring once. There were no patients who had received any treatment before thyroid surgery. The specimen was blood. The origin of the receptors is a male donor with papillary thyroid cancer or a benign thyroid nodule (not recorded which). Some clones in this sample may be carry-over from other donors' samples.

This clone was recorded at least ten times. The chain employs TRBV28 and TRBJ2-5, with D possibly TRBD2 on 5 matching bases. This CDR3 comprises 14 residues. Germline CDR1 and CDR2: MDHEN and SYDVKM. Trimming shortened V by 3 bases and J by 0 bases, and 8 bases separated the two germline ends. CDR3: CASSFAGYQETQYF. CDR3 DNA sequence: TGTGCCAGCAGTTTTGCGGGTTACCAAGAGACCCAGTACTTC.

This clone was observed many times. The chain uses TRBV2 and TRBJ2-5; D call uncertain. This CDR3 spans 12 amino acids. Germline assignment: CDR1 SNHLY and CDR2 FYNNEI. V was cut by 7 bases and J by 4 bases, with 10 bases left in between. The CDR3 DNA is TGTGCCAGCACGATAGGACGAGAGACCCAGTACTTC. Translated, it gives CASTIGRETQYF.

By sample fraction, this clone is medium-sized. V is TRBV24-1 and J is TRBJ1-5, with 8 bases that match TRBD1. After removal of 11 bases from V and 5 bases from J, the junction contained 7 bases not matched to a gene. Germline loops: CDR1 KGHDR, CDR2 SFDVKD. The CDR3 spans 13 residues. CDR3 sequence: CASRTGGHQPQHF. CDR3 in DNA: TGTGCCAGTCGCACAGGGGGACATCAGCCCCAGCATTTT.

This clone was recorded at least ten times. V is TRBV3-1 and J is TRBJ1-2; no firm D call. From germline, CDR1 is LGHDT and CDR2 YNNKEL (reference sequence). V gave up 3 bases and J gave up 5 bases, with 10 bases separating them. This CDR3 region has 13 residues. The CDR3 coding sequence is TGTGCCAGCAGCCACCGTCAGACTTATGGCTACACCTTC. Protein: CASSHRQTYGYTF. The full variable domain, with the rest looked up from reference TRBV3-1 and TRBJ1-2, is DTAVSQTPKYLVTQMGNDKSIKCEQNLGHDTMYWYKQDSKKFLKIMFSYNNKELIINETVPNRFSPKSPDKAHLNLHINSLELGDSAVYFCASSHRQTYGYTFGSGTRLTVV.

This clone was observed at least ten times. The CDR3 DNA reads TGCGCCAGCAGCCTGAACCTACAGGGGACCTCCTCTGGAAACACCATATATTTT. This sequence encodes CASSLNLQGTSSGNTIYF. This sequence joins TRBV5-1 and TRBJ1-3; TRBD1 agrees at 7 bases. Germline CDR1 reads SGHRS; CDR2 reads YFSETQ. Unmatched junction bases numbered 13, after V lost 4 bases and J lost 0 bases. The CDR3 totals 18 residues.

This clone is categorized as medium-sized (0.01 to 0.1%). DNA of the CDR3: TGTGCCAGCAGCCTAACGGGAAGCATCTCAGATACGCAGTATTTT. Translated, it gives CASSLTGSISDTQYF. The V call is TRBV6-1, the J call TRBJ2-3, with a possible D match to TRBD2 (5 bases). CDR1 MNHNS and CDR2 SASEGT come from the germline V gene. The CDR3 runs to 15 residues. V was trimmed by 6 bases and J by 4 bases, leaving 17 bases between them.

V is TRBV7-2 and J is TRBJ2-2; D not certain. This CDR3 spans 14 amino acids. Germline V gives CDR1 SGHTA, CDR2 FQGNSA. V was trimmed by 2 bases and J by 4 bases, leaving 8 bases between them. CDR3 loop: CASSLMAATGELFF. The CDR3 nucleotides read TGTGCCAGCAGCTTAATGGCAGCCACCGGGGAGCTGTTTTTT.

Many counts were recorded for this clone. Other DNA sequences in the sample encode the same CDR3. The chain couples TRBV14 to TRBJ1-1; no firm D call. The CDR3 sequence is 14 residues long. Germline values: CDR1 SGHDN, CDR2 FVKESK. V was trimmed by 0 bases and J by 4 bases, leaving 9 bases between them. The CDR3 here is CASSQEDISTEAFF. The CDR3 nucleotides read TGTGCCAGCAGCCAAGAAGACATATCCACTGAAGCTTTCTTT.

Turning to this clone: A junction boundary mismatches the germline segment, possibly from a read error. The chain is built from TRBV9 and TRBJ2-1, with D hard to call. There are 14 residues in the CDR3. Germline V CDR1 and CDR2: SGDLS, YYNGEE. CDR3 in amino acids: CVSSVEVGYNEQLF. Here the CDR3 DNA reads TGTGTCAGCAGCGTAGAGGTCGGGTACAATGAGCAGCTCTTC.